The rows below give T cell receptor beta chains drawn from one sample of a study of PD-1 blockade in classical Hodgkin lymphoma. The protocol was immunoSEQ multiplex PCR, while the TCRdb copy is restricted to in-frame clones and leaves out a portion. This sample yields approximately 41,000 clones, of which approximately 86% are seen a single time; about 5.9% belongs to the top ten. Material: peripheral blood mononuclear cells (PBMCs), obtained before the second cycle of nivolumab. These receptors were collected from a human donor with classical Hodgkin lymphoma. Each CDR3 is given with its conserved first and last residue. A D gene is named only where the DNA matches it firmly. The size entry is marked missing in some rows and otherwise reads once, few, many or a size class.

abundance | j_gene | v_gene | d_gene | CDR3aa | CDR3nt
. | TRBJ2-5 | TRBV2 | . | CASRVPGETQYF | TGTGCCAGCAGGGTACCAGGAGAGACCCAGTACTTC
. | TRBJ1-3 | TRBV6-1 | . | CASSEAGVNTIYF | TGTGCCAGCAGTGAAGCGGGGGTGAACACCATATATTTT
. | TRBJ2-7 | TRBV28 | TRBD1 | CASSPWTGGTYEQYF | TGTGCCAGCAGCCCATGGACAGGGGGGACCTACGAGCAGTACTTC
few | TRBJ2-2 | TRBV9 | . | CASSVGVNTGELFF | TGTGCCAGCAGCGTAGGTGTTAACACCGGGGAGCTGTTTTTT
. | TRBJ2-3 | TRBV13 | . | CASSFGSSTDTQYF | TGTGCCAGCAGCTTTGGCAGTAGCACAGATACGCAGTATTTT
. | TRBJ1-4 | TRBV28 | TRBD1 | CASRQGGEKLFF | TGTGCCTCCAGACAGGGAGGGGAAAAACTGTTTTTT
. | TRBJ2-5 | TRBV19 | . | CASSIGRETQYF | TGTGCCAGTAGCATAGGAAGAGAGACCCAGTACTTC
. | TRBJ2-1 | TRBV7-2 | TRBD2 | CASSFAGGSYNEQFF | TGTGCCAGCAGCTTCGCGGGGGGGTCCTACAATGAGCAGTTCTTC
. | TRBJ2-3 | TRBV6-1 | TRBD2 | CAIQNSASGTDTQYF | TGTGCCATCCAAAACTCTGCTAGCGGGACAGATACGCAGTATTTT
. | TRBJ2-2 | TRBV9 | . | CASSQAHTGELFF | TGTGCCAGCAGCCAAGCGCATACCGGGGAGCTGTTTTTT
. | TRBJ2-3 | TRBV11-2 | . | CASSNTDTQYF | TGTGCCAGCAGCAACACAGATACGCAGTATTTT
. | TRBJ1-3 | TRBV29-1 | . | CSVVPRTSGNTIYF | TGCAGCGTCGTCCCTAGGACTTCTGGAAACACCATATATTTT
. | TRBJ1-2 | TRBV19 | . | CASSEGGFYGYTF | TGTGCCAGTAGCGAAGGGGGATTCTATGGCTACACCTTC
. | TRBJ2-2 | TRBV7-2 | . | CASSLAMAGLNTGELFF | TGTGCCAGCAGCTTAGCAATGGCGGGGCTTAACACCGGGGAGCTGTTTTTT
. | TRBJ2-3 | TRBV5-1 | TRBD1 | CASSSATGVTDTQYF | TGCGCCAGCAGCTCAGCCACAGGGGTCACAGATACGCAGTATTTT
. | TRBJ1-5 | TRBV7-6 | TRBD1 | CASSLGTDQPQHF | TGTGCCAGCAGCCTTGGGACAGATCAGCCCCAGCATTTT
. | TRBJ2-7 | TRBV19 | TRBD2 | CASSQQTSGSYEQYF | TGTGCCAGTAGCCAACAGACTAGCGGCTCCTACGAGCAGTACTTC
. | TRBJ2-6 | TRBV29-1 | TRBD1 | CSVVTGGFGANVLTF | TGCAGCGTTGTCACAGGGGGGTTTGGGGCCAACGTCCTGACTTTC
. | TRBJ2-3 | TRBV6-4 | TRBD2 | CASSSGGATDTQYF | TGTGCCAGCAGTAGCGGGGGGGCCACAGATACGCAGTATTTT
. | TRBJ2-7 | TRBV9 | TRBD1 | CASSVGAGGRGSYEQYF | TGTGCCAGCAGCGTTGGGGCAGGGGGCCGGGGCTCCTACGAGCAGTACTTC
. | TRBJ1-3 | TRBV10-3 | . | CAISESRDSSGNTIYF | TGTGCCATCAGTGAGTCACGAGACAGCTCTGGAAACACCATATATTTT
. | TRBJ2-3 | TRBV9 | . | CASSVGGGADTQYF | TGTGCCAGCAGCGTAGGGGGGGGCGCAGATACGCAGTATTTT
. | TRBJ2-3 | TRBV2 | TRBD2 | CASSESGGGTTQYF | TGTGCCAGCAGTGAGTCTGGCGGGGGGACCACGCAGTATTTT
. | TRBJ1-2 | TRBV19 | TRBD1 | CASRDRGTYGYTF | TGTGCCAGTAGAGACAGGGGCACCTATGGCTACACCTTC
. | TRBJ2-1 | TRBV11-2 | . | CASSMDTVISEQFF | TGTGCCAGCAGCATGGACACGGTTATCAGTGAGCAGTTCTTC
. | TRBJ2-1 | TRBV6-5 | . | CASSYRGTAYNEQFF | TGTGCCAGCAGTTACCGCGGGACAGCCTACAATGAGCAGTTCTTC
. | TRBJ2-2 | TRBV19 | . | CASSIGDFMKLFF | TGTGCCAGTAGTATAGGGGATTTCATGAAGCTGTTTTTT
. | TRBJ2-7 | TRBV28 | TRBD2 | CASIRLAGTYEQYF | TGTGCCAGCATTCGACTAGCGGGGACCTACGAGCAGTACTTC
once | TRBJ2-7 | TRBV6-1 | . | CASRPGLSLAYEQYF | TGTGCCAGCAGGCCGGGACTCAGTTTGGCCTACGAGCAGTACTTC
. | TRBJ1-5 | TRBV5-8 | TRBD1 | CASSLSGGVGQPQHF | TGTGCCAGCAGCTTGTCAGGGGGCGTGGGTCAGCCCCAGCATTTT
. | TRBJ2-2 | TRBV16 | TRBD1 | CASSRRDRGAGELFF | TGTGCCAGCAGCCGCCGGGACAGGGGAGCCGGGGAGCTGTTTTTT
. | TRBJ2-1 | TRBV6-5 | TRBD2 | CASSSGLAASYNEQFF | TGTGCCAGCAGTTCCGGACTAGCCGCTTCCTACAATGAGCAGTTCTTC
. | TRBJ2-2 | TRBV5-1 | . | CASNRDSNTGELFF | TGCGCCAGCAACCGGGATTCGAACACCGGGGAGCTGTTTTTT
. | TRBJ1-5 | TRBV9 | . | CASSVDGGGQPQHF | TGTGCCAGCAGCGTAGATGGGGGGGGTCAGCCCCAGCATTTT
. | TRBJ2-3 | TRBV29-1 | . | CSVDGSTDTQYF | TGCAGCGTAGATGGTAGCACAGATACGCAGTATTTT
. | TRBJ1-5 | TRBV28 | . | CAARLYSNQPQHF | TGTGCCGCAAGATTATATAGCAATCAGCCCCAGCATTTT
. | TRBJ1-2 | TRBV7-2 | TRBD1 | CASSLDLTGGYYGYTF | TGTGCCAGCAGCTTAGATTTGACAGGGGGCTACTATGGCTACACCTTC
. | TRBJ1-1 | TRBV7-2 | . | CASSLAGTTAEAFF | TGTGCCAGCAGCTTAGCAGGAACGACGGCTGAAGCTTTCTTT
. | TRBJ2-5 | TRBV11-2 | TRBD1 | CASSLGTGGQETQYF | TGTGCCAGCAGCTTAGGGACAGGGGGGCAAGAGACCCAGTACTTC
. | TRBJ2-2 | TRBV7-3 | TRBD2 | CASSSAGGITGELFF | TGTGCCAGCAGCTCCGCGGGAGGGATAACCGGGGAGCTGTTTTTT
. | TRBJ2-3 | TRBV28 | TRBD2 | CASSSLGGWIDTQYF | TGTGCCAGCAGTTCCCTCGGGGGGTGGATAGATACGCAGTATTTT
. | TRBJ1-2 | TRBV4-2 | TRBD1 | CASSQEQGHKGGYTF | TGTGCCAGCAGCCAAGAACAGGGGCATAAGGGTGGCTACACCTTC
. | TRBJ2-2 | TRBV18 | TRBD2 | CASSQGLAANTGELFF | TGTGCCAGCTCACAGGGACTAGCGGCCAACACCGGGGAGCTGTTTTTT
few | TRBJ2-7 | TRBV7-9 | TRBD1 | CASSSERDRSYEQYF | TGTGCCAGCAGCTCAGAACGGGACAGATCCTACGAGCAGTACTTC
. | TRBJ2-7 | TRBV4-3 | . | CASSTREGGSYEQYF | TGCGCCAGCAGCACCCGCGAGGGGGGGTCCTACGAGCAGTACTTC
. | TRBJ2-6 | TRBV19 | . | CASSTSGVIMAGANVLTF | TGTGCCAGTAGTACCTCCGGGGTGATCATGGCTGGGGCCAACGTCCTGACTTTC